This T cell receptor beta chain was profiled in a study of blood T cell repertoires in COVID-19. Study context: Specimens from acute and convalescent COVID-19 originated in the United States, Italy and Spain. The analysed material was cDNA or gDNA that came from T cells, B-cell-depleted T cells, or PBMCs.

Notes on this clone: Its ends do not fully match the called genes, so a read error is possible.

How the authors handled the data: Reference gene primer amplification in the assay estimated nucleated cell counts. Measured with immunoSEQ multiplex PCR; TCRdb has only the in-frame clones, and not every one. V, J and clone size derive from that table, while D and trimming were established from the DNA sequence. The data show roughly 340,000 clones, with about 90% seen just once and roughly 3.4% held by the top ten. There are 14 residues in the CDR3. Germline lookup yields CDR1 MGHRA and CDR2 YSYEKL. The rearrangement links TRBV4-1 to TRBJ1-2, with 7 bases fitting TRBD1. Sequencing was performed on peripheral blood. The source is a woman in her late teens or twenties who had recovered from COVID-19. CDR3 loop: CASSKDRVGYGYTF. The CDR3 region has the DNA TGCGCCAGCAGCAAAGACAGGGTGGGCTATGGCTACACCTTC.